This section outlines one T cell receptor beta chain sequence together with its context. The antigen remains undetermined. The donors, nominally healthy at sampling, likely had unrecorded immune exposures. Germline CDR1 SGHTA, CDR2 FQGNSA. The CDR3 contains 14 residues. V gave up 5 bases and J gave up 1 base, with 11 bases separating them. 13 Jbeta primers and 60 Vbeta primers were used for the PCR. Produced via immunoSEQ multiplex PCR; TCRdb's table is partial and in-frame only. The table lists approximately 100,000 clones, around 80% of them singletons. This entry is derived from a study of cytomegalovirus exposure and HLA in healthy donors. Study findings and constraints: Later on, an analysis tied approximately 17,000 TCR beta sequences to HLA alleles at 0.05 false discovery rate.

Specimen: PBMCs. The receptor was derived from a woman between 40 and 50 years old in good health and CMV-seronegative. This sequence joins TRBV7-2 and TRBJ1-1, with D uncertain. In DNA, the CDR3 is TGTGCCAGCAGCGCATCCCAGTCGAACACTGAAGCTTTCTTT. Protein product: CASSASQSNTEAFF.